This TCR beta chain stems from a study of cytomegalovirus exposure and HLA in healthy donors. Study at large: A prior analysis found about 110 million unique TCR beta sequences from around 190 million T cells.

Germline V lookup: CDR1 MNHNS, CDR2 SASEGT. J lost 3 bases, V lost 4 bases, and 8 bases had no gene match. The length of the CDR3 is 17 residues. In the PCR, 60 Vbeta and 13 Jbeta primers were used. TCRdb keeps only in-frame clones here, not all; method: immunoSEQ multiplex PCR. The table includes fewer than 200,000 clones, roughly 80% detected once. Sequenced material: PBMCs. This sequence was found in a woman younger than 35 in good health and CMV-seronegative. The chain uses TRBV6-1 and TRBJ2-1; 11 positions match TRBD1. CDR3 nucleotides: TGTGCCAGCAGTGCCAAAATCGGGACAGGGGGCTACAATGAGCAGTTCTTC. Amino acid sequence: CASSAKIGTGGYNEQFF.